The clone carrying this T cell receptor beta chain has a count of ten or more. The data derive from a study of human T cells and chemical hapten exposure. The length of the CDR3 is 15 residues. Trimming shortened V by 2 bases and J by 0 bases, and 8 bases separated the two germline ends. Looked up from germline, CDR1 is MDHEN and CDR2 is SYDVKM. Time point reported: pre-sensitization, week 0. Treatment of the sample: therapeutic diphenylcyclopropenone sensitization with weekly scalp DPC. Within the library, unique molecular identifiers were attached to each individual cDNA molecule. TCRdb independently ran MiXCR on the RACE reads; one entry per CDR3 protein. The data contain roughly 380,000 distinct CDR3 sequences, approximately 5.1% of them singletons.

The clonotype comes from a woman aged 50 to 65 with alopecia areata. Some clones in this sample may be carry-over from other donors' samples. This chain uses TRBV28 with TRBJ2-4; no reliable D call. The source was whole blood, collected in connection with sensitization to the hapten diphenylcyclopropenone (DPC). The CDR3 spells CASSLGGLAKNIQYF. In nucleotides, the CDR3 is TGTGCCAGCAGTTTAGGTGGCCTAGCCAAAAACATTCAGTACTTC.